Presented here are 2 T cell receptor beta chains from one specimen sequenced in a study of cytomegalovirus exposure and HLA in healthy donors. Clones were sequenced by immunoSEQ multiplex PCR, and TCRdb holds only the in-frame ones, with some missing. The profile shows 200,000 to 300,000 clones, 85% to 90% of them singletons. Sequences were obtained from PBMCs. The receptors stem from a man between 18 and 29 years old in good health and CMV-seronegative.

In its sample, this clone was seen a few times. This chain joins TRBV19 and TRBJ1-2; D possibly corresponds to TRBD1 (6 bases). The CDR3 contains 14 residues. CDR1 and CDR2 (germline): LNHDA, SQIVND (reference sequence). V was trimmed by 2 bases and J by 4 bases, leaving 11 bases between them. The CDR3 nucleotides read TGTGCCAGTAGTATACAGGGGCGAGGCTATGGCTACACCTTC. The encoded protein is CASSIQGRGYGYTF.

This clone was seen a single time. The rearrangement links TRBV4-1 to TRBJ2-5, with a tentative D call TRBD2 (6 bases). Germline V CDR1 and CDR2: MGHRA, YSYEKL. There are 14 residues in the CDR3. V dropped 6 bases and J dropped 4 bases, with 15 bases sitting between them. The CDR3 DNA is TGCGCCAGCAGACCCACGGGGGTGGGAGAGACCCAGTACTTC. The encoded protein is CASRPTGVGETQYF.